These 3 T cell receptor beta chains originate from one sample sequenced in a study of blood T cell repertoires in COVID-19. Here immunoSEQ multiplex PCR was the method, and the copy in TCRdb shows in-frame clones only, minus some. The data show hundreds of thousands of clones, roughly 90% seen once. Sequencing input: peripheral blood. The receptors stem from a man aged 18 to 29 with COVID-19, enrolled during active disease.

This clone was recorded only once. This chain uses TRBV5-6 with TRBJ2-3; 11 bases line up with TRBD2. CDR1 is SGHDT, CDR2 YYEEEE, per germline. The CDR3 spans 13 residues. After removal of 2 bases from V and 13 bases from J, the junction contained 6 bases not matched to a gene. CDR3 residues: CASSFGSGGAEYF. DNA for the CDR3: TGTGCCAGCAGCTTCGGTAGCGGGGGGGCCGAGTATTTT.

V and J are TRBV4-2 and TRBJ2-2; 13 bases are shared with TRBD2. After removal of 0 bases from V and 7 bases from J, the junction contained 8 bases not matched to a gene. This CDR3 region has 18 residues. Germline V gene data show CDR1 as LGHNA and CDR2 as YNFKEQ. CDR3 sequence reads: CASSQDPGGLAGNGELFF. DNA for the CDR3: TGTGCCAGCAGCCAAGATCCTGGGGGACTAGCGGGAAACGGGGAGCTGTTTTTT.

The chain joins TRBV11-3 to TRBJ2-2; D is perhaps TRBD1 (5 bases). The CDR3 contains 15 residues. Germline V lookup: CDR1 SGHNT, CDR2 YENEEA. V was shortened by 7 bases and J by 4 bases, with 16 bases between the two germline ends. CDR3 nucleotide sequence: TGTGCCAGCACCCCGGCAGCAACAGGCACCGGGGAGCTGTTTTTT. Its protein product is CASTPAATGTGELFF.